The entry that follows covers one TCR beta chain sequence. As yet, its antigen is unknown. The CDR3 totals 16 residues. The germline CDR1 and CDR2 sequences are WNHNN and SYGVQD (reference sequence). Losses at the gene ends were 3 bases for V and 12 bases for J; bases not matched to a gene: 14. This sample is drawn from a study of T cell responses to AZD1222 COVID-19 vaccine. General study findings and limits: Donors were largely white British and mainly female; clonal diversity was possibly underestimated. Repertoires in all cases were sampled only once the peak T cell response had passed. Spike-specific TCR breadth and depth were elevated following two AZD1222 doses. As reported, nearly half of all spike-specific TCRs target variant regions that are unmutated.

Clones were sequenced by immunoSEQ multiplex PCR, and TCRdb holds only the in-frame ones, with some missing. This repertoire shows around 130,000 clones, around 90% found once; its top ten account for approximately 8%. V usage is TRBV10-1 and J usage is TRBJ2-1; 10 nucleotides match TRBD2. This sequence originates from an adult in good health. The sample was peripheral blood, taken on day 0 of AZD1222 vaccination. DNA for the CDR3: TGCGCCAGCAGTGATAGCAAAGCGGGAGGGCCTGTAGGGCAGTTCTTC. Translation: CASSDSKAGGPVGQFF.